The entry below describes one TCR beta chain. Only in-frame clones appear in the TCRdb table, and some are missing; sequencing was by immunoSEQ multiplex PCR. The table includes some 100,000 clones, roughly 80% detected once. The CDR3 consists of 13 residues. Germline V gene lookup returns CDR1 SGHTA and CDR2 FQGNSA. V dropped 4 bases and J dropped 5 bases, with 11 bases sitting between them. This sample is part of a study of blood T cell repertoires in COVID-19. This TCR was sampled from a human donor in a cohort sampled during active or convalescent COVID-19. Specimen: peripheral blood. The rearrangement joins TRBV7-2 to TRBJ1-1; possibly TRBD1 for D (6 bases). The CDR3 region is CASSSVGTTEAFF. CDR3 nucleotides: TGTGCCAGCAGCTCAGTCGGGACAACTGAAGCTTTCTTT. Full variable domain (rest looked up from reference TRBV7-2 and TRBJ1-1): GAGVSQSPSNKVTEKGKDVELRCDPISGHTALYWYRQSLGQGLEFLIYFQGNSAPDKSGLPSDRFSAERTGGSVSTLTIQRTQQEDSAVYLCASSSVGTTEAFFGQGTRLTVV.